These 10 T cell receptor beta chains share one sample of origin, sequenced in a study of T cells in Graves' hyperthyroidism and ophthalmopathy. From RNA transcripts, TCR beta CDR3 regions were amplified. The HTBI primer set was used in a first-round RT-PCR of the TCR CDR3. One entry per CDR3 protein, called by TCRdb with MiXCR from the multiplex PCR reads. The profile shows fewer than 500,000 distinct CDR3 sequences, roughly 13% of them singletons. Sequencing input: blood. The receptors derive from a man younger than 45 with Graves' hyperthyroidism that later progressed to Graves' ophthalmopathy.

This clonotype was counted ten times or more. J is TRBJ1-5 and V is TRBV19, with 9 bases matching TRBD1. With V trimmed by 5 bases and J by 6 bases, 5 bases remained unmatched. The CDR3 is made up of 14 amino acids. Germline V gene lookup returns CDR1 LNHDA and CDR2 SQIVND (reference sequence). CDR3 residues: CASSSKDRGQPQHF. In nucleotides, the CDR3 is TGTGCCAGTAGTTCAAAGGACAGGGGTCAGCCCCAGCATTTT.

The genes are TRBV29-1 and TRBJ2-6, with D unclear. Germline V CDR1 and CDR2: SQVTM, ANQGSEA. The CDR3 totals 14 residues. The V and J ends lost 4 bases and 0 bases respectively, with 7 bases between them. The CDR3 DNA is TGCAGCGTTGGGAGTAGCTCTGGGGCCAACGTCCTGACTTTC. This gives the protein CSVGSSSGANVLTF.

This clonotype is categorized as medium-sized (0.01 to 0.1%). The rearrangement joins TRBV12-3 or TRBV12-4 to TRBJ1-1, with D tentatively TRBD1 (6 bases). V dropped 2 bases and J dropped 5 bases, with 18 bases sitting between them. The CDR3 loop spans 16 amino acids. CDR3 in amino acids: CASSLRPTGGGTEAFF. The CDR3 DNA follows: TGTGCCAGCAGTTTACGGCCCACCGGGGGCGGGACTGAAGCTTTCTTT.

This clonotype has a count of ten or more. The rearrangement links TRBV5-1 to TRBJ1-2; D uncertain. Per germline, CDR1 SGHRS and CDR2 YFSETQ. The CDR3 spans 13 residues. Trimming left V 1 base short and J 4 bases short, with 8 bases between. The CDR3 coding sequence is TGCGCCAGCAGCTTGCACGGAAGCTATGGCTACACCTTC. Encoded protein: CASSLHGSYGYTF.

This clonotype was seen at least ten times. The chain carries TRBV12-3 or TRBV12-4 and TRBJ2-7; 9 bases agree with TRBD1. The J segment lost 2 bases and the V segment lost 6 bases, leaving 5 bases of the junction unmatched. The CDR3 consists of 14 residues. DNA of the CDR3: TGTGCCAGCAGGCCGGGACAGGGCCCCTACGAGCAGTACTTC. It codes for CASRPGQGPYEQYF.

In DNA form, the CDR3 reads TGCGCCAGCAGTGATCCTCCCGCCAAGGCGCAGTTCTTC. Its translation is CASSDPPAKAQFF. V and J are TRBV10-1 and TRBJ2-1, with D unresolved. The CDR3 covers 13 residues. Germline lookup yields CDR1 WNHNN and CDR2 SYGVQD (reference sequence). The V and J ends lost 3 bases and 12 bases respectively, with 15 bases between them.

V usage is TRBV25-1 and J usage is TRBJ1-4, with D hard to call. The CDR3 has 15 residues. Trimming stripped 1 base from V and 5 bases from J, with 11 bases between. CDR1 MGHDK and CDR2 SYGVNS come from the germline V gene. The CDR3 bases are TGTGCCAGCAGTGAATGGGGTCGGGAGAATGAAAAACTGTTTTTT. Translating gives CASSEWGRENEKLFF. Drawing the rest from reference TRBV25-1 and TRBJ1-4, the complete variable domain is EADIYQTPRYLVIGTGKKITLECSQTMGHDKMYWYQQDPGMELHLIHYSYGVNSTEKGDLSSESTVSRIRTEHFPLTLESARPSHTSQYLCASSEWGRENEKLFFGSGTQLSVL.

This clonotype was counted ten times or more. This chain connects TRBV28 to TRBJ1-4, with no clear D. V was trimmed by 6 bases and J by 5 bases, leaving 16 bases between them. This CDR3 is 15 amino acids long. Germline assignment: CDR1 MDHEN and CDR2 SYDVKM. CDR3 sequence (DNA): TGTGCCAGCAGCCCGCGACCCGGGAGAAATGAAAAACTGTTTTTT. Translated, it gives CASSPRPGRNEKLFF.

This clonotype came up many times. CDR3 in amino acids: CASSPTGGGRGYTF. In DNA, the CDR3 is TGCGCCAGCAGCCCAACAGGGGGAGGTCGTGGCTACACCTTC. The chain recombines TRBV4-1 with TRBJ1-2, with TRBD1 matching over 8 bases. This CDR3 spans 14 amino acids. V lost 4 bases, J lost 7 bases, and 8 bases stayed unmatched. CDR1 MGHRA and CDR2 YSYEKL come from the germline V gene.

In its sample, this clonotype was seen many times. The rearrangement links TRBV2 to TRBJ1-1; 7 positions match TRBD1. This CDR3 spans 13 amino acids. Trimming at V came to 6 bases and at J to 5 bases, leaving 6 bases not matched to a gene. Germline assignment: CDR1 SNHLY and CDR2 FYNNEI. CDR3 DNA sequence: TGTGCCAGCAGGAGGGGGCTATTGACTGAAGCTTTCTTT. It is translated as CASRRGLLTEAFF.